A selection of T cell receptor beta chains follows, all from one sample in a study of T cell repertoires in cytomegalovirus infection. TCRdb ran MiXCR on the reads and lists one entry per CDR3 protein. The repertoire includes about 130,000 distinct CDR3 sequences, 20% to 30% of them detected once, and 34% sits in the top ten. The antigens these receptors bind are not known. The sequenced material came from PBMCs, sequenced either directly or after in vitro stimulation (not recorded which). The receptor source for this set is a human donor in good health (CMV status not recorded). Some clones in this sample may be carry-over from other donors' samples. CDR3s include the opening cysteine and the closing phenylalanine or tryptophan. A D gene is named only where the DNA matches it firmly. Only part of the rows carry a size: once, few, many, or a class if the clone is expanded.

.	TRBV29-1	.	TRBJ2-4	CSVDMGNIQYF	TGCAGCGTTGATATGGGGAACATTCAGTACTTC
few	TRBV12-3/TRBV12-4	TRBD2	TRBJ2-7	CASSNGLAGYEQYF	TGTGCCAGCAGTAACGGACTAGCGGGGTACGAGCAGTACTTC
few	TRBV11-2	.	TRBJ2-5	CASSLLSLEETQYF	TGTGCCAGCAGCTTATTATCCCTGGAAGAGACCCAGTACTTC
.	TRBV19	.	TRBJ1-5	CASSIGTGTQNQPQHF	TGTGCCAGTAGTATAGGGACCGGGACACAAAATCAGCCCCAGCATTTT
few	TRBV7-2	TRBD2	TRBJ2-1	CASSPRRGWYNEQFF	TGTGCCAGCAGCCCCCGGCGGGGGTGGTACAATGAGCAGTTCTTC
.	TRBV19	TRBD2	TRBJ2-1	CASNPVPSGRINEQFF	TGTGCCAGTAATCCTGTCCCTAGCGGGAGGATCAATGAGCAGTTCTTC
.	TRBV5-1	.	TRBJ2-7	CASSTYGGSYEQYF	TGCGCCAGCAGCACGTACGGGGGTTCCTACGAGCAGTACTTC
many	TRBV7-2	.	TRBJ2-6	CASSLVKGAGANVLTF	TGTGCCAGCAGCTTAGTTAAGGGGGCTGGGGCCAACGTCCTGACTTTC
few	TRBV28	TRBD1	TRBJ1-5	CASSPRTGGLGQPQHF	TGTGCCAGCAGTCCCCGGACAGGGGGCTTGGGTCAGCCCCAGCATTTT
few	TRBV20-1	.	TRBJ1-3	CSAPKLGGNTIYF	TGCAGTGCCCCCAAGTTGGGAGGAAACACCATATATTTT
many	TRBV6-1	.	TRBJ2-1	CASSHPRSSYNEQFF	TGTGCCAGCAGCCACCCCCGAAGCTCCTACAATGAGCAGTTCTTC
.	TRBV10-3	.	TRBJ2-1	CAIGEVLGLVLDEQFF	TGTGCCATCGGTGAGGTTTTGGGGCTAGTCCTGGATGAGCAGTTCTTC
few	TRBV7-2	.	TRBJ1-1	CASSLDGGTEAFF	TGTGCCAGCAGCTTAGACGGGGGCACTGAAGCTTTCTTT
.	TRBV13	TRBD2	TRBJ2-3	CASSPRGTNTDTQYF	TGTGCCAGCAGCCCCCGAGGGACTAACACAGATACGCAGTATTTT
few	TRBV18	.	TRBJ1-5	CASSMEGIQPQHF	TGTGCCAGCTCAATGGAGGGAATTCAGCCCCAGCATTTT
.	TRBV3-1	.	TRBJ2-3	CASNELNTDTQYF	TGTGCCAGCAACGAACTTAACACAGATACGCAGTATTTT
.	TRBV7-9	.	TRBJ1-1	CASSPPEAEAFF	TGTGCCAGCAGCCCCCCGGAGGCTGAAGCTTTCTTT
.	TRBV7-2	TRBD1	TRBJ2-3	CASSRDRGNTQYF	TGTGCCAGCAGCCGGGACAGGGGTAATACGCAGTATTTT
.	TRBV6-5	.	TRBJ2-7	CASTPGRGLYEQYF	TGTGCCAGCACCCCGGGGAGGGGGCTCTACGAGCAGTACTTC
few	TRBV12-5	.	TRBJ2-3	CASGLVRGRGTDTQYF	TGTGCTAGTGGTTTGGTTCGGGGGCGTGGCACAGATACGCAGTATTTT
.	TRBV6-2/TRBV6-3	.	TRBJ1-1	CASSQGREAFF	TGTGCCAGCAGCCAGGGACGTGAAGCTTTCTTT
few	TRBV12-5	.	TRBJ2-6	CASGLGRSSGANVLTF	TGTGCTAGTGGTTTGGGGAGGTCCTCTGGGGCCAACGTCCTGACTTTC
many	TRBV2	TRBD1	TRBJ1-4	CASREDWDRIATNEKLFF	TGTGCCAGCAGAGAGGACTGGGACAGGATAGCAACTAATGAAAAACTGTTTTTT
many	TRBV7-2	.	TRBJ2-3	CASSLGWERAQYF	TGTGCCAGCAGCCTCGGATGGGAGCGGGCGCAGTATTTT
.	TRBV23-1	.	TRBJ1-1	CASSSPGSGYSTEAFF	TGCGCCAGCAGCTCCCCGGGGTCAGGGTACTCCACTGAAGCTTTCTTT
.	TRBV7-9	TRBD1	TRBJ2-3	CASSGPQGASTDTQYF	TGTGCCAGCAGCGGCCCACAGGGGGCTAGCACAGATACGCAGTATTTT
few	TRBV13	TRBD2	TRBJ2-1	CASSLALTALAGYNEQFF	TGTGCCAGCAGCTTAGCACTTACCGCACTAGCGGGATACAATGAGCAGTTCTTC
few	TRBV6-6	.	TRBJ1-5	CASSYQPLDQPQHF	TGTGCCAGCAGTTACCAACCTCTGGATCAGCCCCAGCATTTT
few	TRBV28	TRBD2	TRBJ2-7	CASSSLGGRGEQYF	TGTGCCAGCAGTTCCCTCGGCGGGAGGGGCGAGCAGTACTTC
.	TRBV29-1	.	TRBJ2-1	CSVEEWGGGQWNEQFF	TGCAGCGTTGAAGAATGGGGTGGCGGCCAATGGAATGAGCAGTTCTTC
.	TRBV29-1	.	TRBJ1-1	CSVGSGGYTEAFF	TGCAGCGTTGGGAGCGGGGGATACACTGAAGCTTTCTTT
.	TRBV24-1	.	TRBJ2-1	CATSLQGTGLEQFF	TGTGCCACCAGTTTACAGGGGACGGGACTCGAGCAGTTCTTC
few	TRBV4-2	.	TRBJ1-3	CASSQDFGLGNTIYF	TGTGCCAGCAGCCAAGATTTCGGGCTGGGAAACACCATATATTTT
.	TRBV6-2/TRBV6-3	TRBD2	TRBJ2-7	CASSTSGLAGPKGGEQYF	TGTGCCAGCAGCACAAGTGGACTAGCGGGACCCAAAGGCGGCGAGCAGTACTTC
.	TRBV19	.	TRBJ1-5	CASLRGTGNQPQHF	TGTGCCAGCCTCAGGGGAACGGGCAATCAGCCCCAGCATTTT
.	TRBV7-2	.	TRBJ2-3	CASAGDTQYF	TGTGCCAGCGCCGGGGATACGCAGTATTTT
.	TRBV19	.	TRBJ2-5	CASLGTTLLVVETQYF	TGTGCCAGTCTGGGGACAACCCTTCTCGTAGTGGAGACCCAGTACTTC
.	TRBV2	.	TRBJ2-5	CASAVGPPKPQETQYF	TGTGCCAGCGCGGTCGGGCCGCCCAAACCTCAAGAGACCCAGTACTTC
.	TRBV27	.	TRBJ2-1	CASSLGRNEQFF	TGTGCCAGCAGTCTCGGCCGCAATGAGCAGTTCTTC
.	TRBV6-1	.	TRBJ2-7	CASSPVRSGEQYF	TGTGCCAGCAGCCCGGTGAGGAGCGGCGAGCAGTACTTC
.	TRBV7-2	TRBD2	TRBJ2-2	CASSWTSGSGTGELFF	TGTGCCAGCAGCTGGACTAGCGGGAGTGGGACCGGGGAGCTGTTTTTT
once	TRBV6-2/TRBV6-3	.	TRBJ2-1	CASSYQSHISSYNEQFF	TGTGCCAGCAGTTATCAGTCCCACATAAGCTCCTACAATGAGCAGTTCTTC
few	TRBV7-9	.	TRBJ2-5	CASSLAVGGRETQYF	TGTGCCAGCAGCTTAGCTGTGGGAGGTAGAGAGACCCAGTACTTC
medium-sized	TRBV7-9	TRBD1	TRBJ1-6	CASSFHERQGASSPLHF	TGTGCCAGCAGCTTCCATGAACGACAGGGGGCTAGTTCACCCCTCCACTTT
.	TRBV15	.	TRBJ2-3	CATSRDPGLVGTDTQYF	TGTGCCACCAGCAGAGATCCCGGGCTAGTGGGCACAGATACGCAGTATTTT
.	TRBV6-8	TRBD2	TRBJ2-1	CASSYPDPGLAGVYNEQFF	TGTGCCAGCAGTTACCCCGACCCTGGACTAGCGGGAGTTTACAATGAGCAGTTCTTC
.	TRBV5-6	TRBD2	TRBJ2-7	CASSPSPAGAYEQYF	TGTGCCAGCAGCCCCTCTCCGGCGGGAGCATACGAGCAGTACTTC
few	TRBV2	TRBD1	TRBJ2-7	CASSEAGTGGVEYF	TGTGCCAGCAGTGAAGCTGGGACAGGGGGCGTAGAGTACTTC
.	TRBV4-1	TRBD1	TRBJ1-1	CASSQVLGTGGAGCNTEAFF	TGCGCCAGCAGCCAAGTCCTCGGGACAGGGGGCGCGGGGTGTAACACTGAAGCTTTCTTT